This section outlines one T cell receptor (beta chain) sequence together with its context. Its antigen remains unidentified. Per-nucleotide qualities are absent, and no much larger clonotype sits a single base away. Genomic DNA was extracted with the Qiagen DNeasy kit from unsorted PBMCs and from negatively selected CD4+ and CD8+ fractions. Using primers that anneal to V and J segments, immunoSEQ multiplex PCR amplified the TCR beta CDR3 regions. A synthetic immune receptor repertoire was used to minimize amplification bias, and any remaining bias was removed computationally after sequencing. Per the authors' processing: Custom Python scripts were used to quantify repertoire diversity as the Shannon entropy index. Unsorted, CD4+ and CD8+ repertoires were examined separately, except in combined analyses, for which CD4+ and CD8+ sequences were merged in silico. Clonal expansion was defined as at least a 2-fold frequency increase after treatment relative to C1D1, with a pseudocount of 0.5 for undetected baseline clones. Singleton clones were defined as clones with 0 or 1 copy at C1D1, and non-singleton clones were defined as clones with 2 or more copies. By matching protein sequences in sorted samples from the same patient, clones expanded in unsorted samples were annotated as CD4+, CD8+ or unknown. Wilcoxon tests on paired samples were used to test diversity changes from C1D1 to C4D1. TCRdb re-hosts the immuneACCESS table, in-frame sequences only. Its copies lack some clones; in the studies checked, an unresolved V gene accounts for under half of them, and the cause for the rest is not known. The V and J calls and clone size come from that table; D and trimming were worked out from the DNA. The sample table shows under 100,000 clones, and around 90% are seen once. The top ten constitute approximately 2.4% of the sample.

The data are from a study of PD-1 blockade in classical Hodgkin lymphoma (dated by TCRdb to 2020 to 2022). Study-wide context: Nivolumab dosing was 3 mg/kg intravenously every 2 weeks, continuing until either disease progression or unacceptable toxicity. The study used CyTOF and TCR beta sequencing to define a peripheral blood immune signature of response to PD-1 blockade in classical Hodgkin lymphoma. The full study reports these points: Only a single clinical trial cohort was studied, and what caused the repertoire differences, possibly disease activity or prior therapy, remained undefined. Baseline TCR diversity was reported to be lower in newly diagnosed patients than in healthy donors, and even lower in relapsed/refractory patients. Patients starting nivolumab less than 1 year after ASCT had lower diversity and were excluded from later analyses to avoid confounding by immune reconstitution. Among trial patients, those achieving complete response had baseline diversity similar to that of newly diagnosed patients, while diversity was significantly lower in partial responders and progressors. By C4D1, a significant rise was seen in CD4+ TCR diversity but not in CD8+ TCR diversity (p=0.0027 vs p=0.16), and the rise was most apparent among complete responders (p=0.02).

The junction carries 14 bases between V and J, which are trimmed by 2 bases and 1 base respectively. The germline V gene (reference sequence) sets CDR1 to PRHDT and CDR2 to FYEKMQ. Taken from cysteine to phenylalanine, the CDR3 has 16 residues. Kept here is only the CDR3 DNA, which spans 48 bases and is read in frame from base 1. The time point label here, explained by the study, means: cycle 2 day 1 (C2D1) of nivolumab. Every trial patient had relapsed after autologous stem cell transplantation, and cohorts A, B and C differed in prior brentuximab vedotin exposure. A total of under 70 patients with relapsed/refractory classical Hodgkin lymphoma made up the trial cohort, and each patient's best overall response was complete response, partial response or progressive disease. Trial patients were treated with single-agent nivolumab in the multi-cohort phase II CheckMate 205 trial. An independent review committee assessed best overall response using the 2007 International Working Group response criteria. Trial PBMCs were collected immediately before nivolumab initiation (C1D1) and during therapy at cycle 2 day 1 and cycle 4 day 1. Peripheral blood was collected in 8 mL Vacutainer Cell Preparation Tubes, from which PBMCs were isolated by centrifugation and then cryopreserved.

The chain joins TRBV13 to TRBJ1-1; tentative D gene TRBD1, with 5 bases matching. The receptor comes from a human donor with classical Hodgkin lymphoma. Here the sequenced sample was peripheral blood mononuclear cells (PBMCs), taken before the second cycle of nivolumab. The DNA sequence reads TGTGCCAGCAGCTTATTCCGAACTACAGGGAACACTGAAGCTTTCTTT. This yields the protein CASSLFRTTGNTEAFF.